The rows below give T cell receptor beta chains drawn from one sample of a study of blood T cell repertoires in COVID-19. Measured with immunoSEQ multiplex PCR; TCRdb has only the in-frame clones, and not every one. The sample contains 150,000 to 200,000 clones, approximately 86% of which appear only once. The specimen was PBMCs or T cells enriched from blood (not recorded which). The source is a woman aged 55-69 years with acute COVID-19. Each CDR3 is given with its conserved first and last residue. D genes are given only for firm matches. For some rows the clone size is stated as once, few or many, or as a class when expanded; others skip it.

size,length,D,J,V,CDR3,DNA
NA,14,TRBD1,TRBJ2-5,TRBV6-2/TRBV6-3,CASSSRTGRETQYF,TGTGCCAGCAGTTCACGGACAGGGCGGGAGACCCAGTACTTC
NA,15,TRBD2,TRBJ2-7,TRBV7-9,CASSSTGTSGSEQYF,TGTGCCAGCAGCTCTACCGGGACTAGCGGGTCCGAGCAGTACTTC
NA,13,NA,TRBJ1-1,TRBV6-5,CASSYSGSTEAFF,TGTGCCAGCAGTTACTCAGGGAGCACTGAAGCTTTCTTT
NA,14,NA,TRBJ2-5,TRBV7-9,CASSLALAVETQYF,TGTGCCAGCAGCTTAGCGCTAGCCGTTGAGACCCAGTACTTC
NA,16,NA,TRBJ1-3,TRBV10-3,CAIQNHGGRSGNTIYF,TGTGCCATCCAAAATCACGGGGGGCGTTCTGGAAACACCATATATTTT
once,15,NA,TRBJ2-7,TRBV9,CASSVSAGLLYEQYF,TGTGCCAGCAGCGTATCGGCGGGCTTACTCTACGAGCAGTACTTC
NA,14,NA,TRBJ2-2,TRBV7-9,CASSLDWETGELFF,TGTGCCAGCAGCTTAGATTGGGAGACCGGGGAGCTGTTTTTT
NA,14,TRBD1,TRBJ2-7,TRBV2,CASRGDRASYEQYF,TGTGCCAGCAGGGGGGACAGGGCTTCCTACGAGCAGTACTTC
NA,15,NA,TRBJ2-1,TRBV9,CASSVQGISYNEQFF,TGTGCCAGCAGCGTACAGGGCATCTCCTACAATGAGCAGTTCTTC
once,12,NA,TRBJ2-7,TRBV5-1,CASSLARMVQYF,TGCGCCAGCAGCTTGGCTAGGATGGTGCAGTACTTC
NA,18,TRBD2,TRBJ2-3,TRBV2,CASSTPPKVAGGIDTQYF,TGTGCCAGCAGTACACCCCCCAAGGTAGCGGGAGGAATAGATACGCAGTATTTT
NA,17,TRBD2,TRBJ2-5,TRBV5-6,CASSLITSGRARETQYF,TGTGCCAGCAGCTTGATAACGAGCGGGAGGGCCCGGGAGACCCAGTACTTC
NA,13,TRBD1,TRBJ1-5,TRBV6-6,CASSDRGSQPQHF,TGTGCCAGCAGCGACAGGGGGAGTCAGCCCCAGCATTTT
NA,19,TRBD2,TRBJ2-1,TRBV24-1,CATSEPGTSGKSSYNEQFF,TGTGCCACCAGTGAACCCGGGACTAGCGGTAAAAGCTCCTACAATGAGCAGTTCTTC
NA,14,NA,TRBJ2-7,TRBV21-1,CASSKGTGGWEQYF,TGTGCCAGCAGCAAAGGCACAGGGGGTTGGGAGCAGTACTTC
once,11,NA,TRBJ2-7,TRBV6-2/TRBV6-3,CASSYLREQYF,TGTGCCAGCAGTTACCTTCGCGAGCAGTACTTC
once,15,TRBD1,TRBJ1-2,TRBV7-2,CASSLVGTGGLGYTF,TGTGCCAGCAGCTTAGTAGGGACAGGAGGGCTTGGCTACACCTTC
NA,15,TRBD2,TRBJ2-1,TRBV28,CASSLLASGGNEQFF,TGTGCCAGCAGTTTATTAGCTAGCGGGGGGAATGAGCAGTTCTTC
NA,14,NA,TRBJ1-6,TRBV19,CASRQDSYNSPLHF,TGTGCCAGTAGACAGGACTCCTATAATTCACCCCTCCACTTT
NA,13,NA,TRBJ2-7,TRBV2,CASRTDFTYEQYF,TGTGCCAGCAGGACGGACTTCACCTACGAGCAGTACTTC
NA,17,TRBD2,TRBJ2-1,TRBV9,CASSVAAVAGGLNEQFF,TGTGCCAGCAGCGTAGCGGCAGTAGCGGGAGGCCTCAATGAGCAGTTCTTC
NA,15,TRBD1,TRBJ1-2,TRBV10-3,CAISRTGGDDYGYTF,TGTGCCATCAGTCGGACAGGGGGGGATGACTATGGCTACACCTTC
NA,13,NA,TRBJ1-5,TRBV10-1,CASSQGYNQPQHF,TGCGCCAGCAGTCAGGGGTACAATCAGCCCCAGCATTTT
once,14,TRBD2,TRBJ2-3,TRBV11-2,CASSRTSGADTQYF,TGTGCCAGCAGCCGGACTAGCGGGGCAGATACGCAGTATTTT
few,15,NA,TRBJ2-2,TRBV18,CASSPRSGDTGELFF,TGTGCCAGCTCACCACGGTCGGGGGACACCGGGGAGCTGTTTTTT
few,15,NA,TRBJ1-2,TRBV9,CASSVVRVSNYGYTF,TGTGCCAGCAGCGTAGTCCGGGTTTCTAACTATGGCTACACCTTC
NA,15,NA,TRBJ2-7,TRBV4-1,CASSQEEGGFYEQYF,TGCGCCAGCAGCCAAGAAGAAGGGGGATTCTACGAGCAGTACTTC
NA,13,TRBD1,TRBJ1-4,TRBV30,CAWSRDSVEKLFF,TGTGCCTGGAGCCGGGACAGTGTTGAAAAACTGTTTTTT
NA,16,TRBD1,TRBJ2-1,TRBV5-1,CASSFAGQGVNNEQFF,TGCGCCAGCAGCTTCGCGGGACAGGGGGTAAACAATGAGCAGTTCTTC
NA,19,NA,TRBJ2-3,TRBV13,CASSPGPRSYSGATDTQYF,TGTGCCAGCAGCCCCGGGCCGCGTTCTTATAGCGGCGCCACAGATACGCAGTATTTT
NA,14,NA,TRBJ1-1,TRBV7-2,CASSLFGKNTEAFF,TGTGCCAGCAGCTTATTTGGCAAGAACACTGAAGCTTTCTTT
NA,15,TRBD1,TRBJ1-2,TRBV29-1,CSAAKGGQGIFGYTF,TGCAGCGCCGCGAAGGGGGGACAGGGGATCTTTGGCTACACCTTC
NA,16,TRBD1,TRBJ1-6,TRBV2,CASRRDPGQGNSPLHF,TGTGCCAGCCGACGTGATCCGGGACAGGGCAATTCACCCCTCCACTTT
NA,14,TRBD1,TRBJ1-1,TRBV4-3,CASSQPGGIQEAFF,TGCGCCAGCAGCCAGCCAGGGGGCATTCAAGAAGCTTTCTTT
once,15,NA,TRBJ2-7,TRBV5-6,CASSLVAGRPYEQYF,TGTGCCAGCAGCTTGGTTGCGGGAAGACCCTACGAGCAGTACTTC
NA,14,NA,TRBJ1-1,TRBV9,CASSVRGGNTEAFF,TGTGCCAGCAGCGTACGGGGGGGTAACACTGAAGCTTTCTTT
NA,12,NA,TRBJ2-7,TRBV6-5,CASRREPGEQYF,TGTGCCAGCAGGAGGGAGCCAGGTGAGCAGTACTTC
NA,13,NA,TRBJ1-1,TRBV7-9,CASSRNSHTEAFF,TGTGCCAGCAGCCGAAACAGCCACACTGAAGCTTTCTTT
NA,11,NA,TRBJ1-2,TRBV19,CASSRAYGYTF,TGTGCCAGTAGTAGGGCCTATGGCTACACCTTC
few,17,NA,TRBJ2-3,TRBV24-1,CATSDGPENFSTDTQYF,TGTGCCACCAGTGATGGTCCGGAGAATTTTAGCACAGATACGCAGTATTTT
few,17,NA,TRBJ2-6,TRBV9,CASSVGAGSSGANVLTF,TGTGCCAGCAGCGTAGGGGCAGGCTCCTCTGGGGCCAACGTCCTGACTTTC
NA,16,TRBD1,TRBJ2-1,TRBV11-2,CASSPGQGISYNEQFF,TGTGCCAGCAGCCCGGGACAGGGGATCTCCTACAATGAGCAGTTCTTC
NA,14,TRBD2,TRBJ2-5,TRBV7-2,CASSLRGTKETQYF,TGTGCCAGCAGCTTACGCGGGACTAAAGAGACCCAGTACTTC
once,12,TRBD2,TRBJ2-7,TRBV12-3/TRBV12-4,CGSGGVVYEQYF,TGTGGATCCGGGGGGGTTGTCTACGAGCAGTACTTC
NA,15,TRBD1,TRBJ1-1,TRBV11-2,CASSLSGTVFIEAFF,TGTGCCAGCAGCTTATCCGGGACAGTATTCATTGAAGCTTTCTTT
NA,18,TRBD2,TRBJ2-2,TRBV5-1,CASSLEGLVAGNTGELFF,TGCGCCAGCAGCTTGGAGGGACTAGTCGCGGGAAACACCGGGGAGCTGTTTTTT
NA,14,TRBD1,TRBJ1-1,TRBV7-9,CASSLGTGDTEAFF,TGTGCCAGCAGCTTAGGGACAGGGGACACTGAAGCTTTCTTT
NA,14,TRBD1,TRBJ1-2,TRBV7-8,CASSLALTGDGYTF,TGTGCCAGCAGCTTAGCCCTGACAGGGGATGGCTACACCTTC
NA,16,TRBD2,TRBJ2-4,TRBV10-2,CASSEMTSLTKNIQYF,TGCGCCAGCAGCGAGATGACTAGCTTGACCAAAAACATTCAGTACTTC
few,13,TRBD1,TRBJ1-1,TRBV24-1,CATRKQGDTEAFF,TGTGCCACCAGAAAACAGGGGGACACTGAAGCTTTCTTT
NA,17,NA,TRBJ1-5,TRBV21-1,CASSKAGRGVYNQPQHF,TGTGCCAGCAGCAAAGCGGGCAGGGGTGTTTACAATCAGCCCCAGCATTTT
NA,17,NA,TRBJ2-3,TRBV5-1,CASSLVVGGAGTDTQYF,TGCGCCAGCAGCTTGGTCGTTGGGGGGGCAGGGACAGATACGCAGTATTTT